A single sample gave rise to the 22 T cell receptor beta chains below, sequenced in a study of CD8+CD57+ T cells in acquired aplastic anemia. Genomic DNA provided the template from which TCR beta VDJ and CDR3 profiles were obtained. Each CDR3 protein gets one entry after TCRdb re-called the reads with MiXCR. Among 400,000 to 450,000 distinct CDR3 sequences, 65% to 80% were seen once, and the ten largest hold 3% to 5%. The material sequenced was sorted CD4+, CD8+, or CD8+CD57+ T cells (not recorded which) from PBMCs. The receptors were sampled from a human donor in good health, serving as a control.

The J gene is TRBJ1-6, the V gene TRBV19; D uncertain. CDR1 and CDR2 (germline): LNHDA, SQIVND (reference sequence). The V end lost 6 bases, the J end lost 4 bases, and 7 bases lay between the germline ends. The length of the CDR3 is 13 residues. This chain's CDR3 is CASRGRYNSPLHF. The CDR3 DNA is TGTGCCAGTAGAGGACGGTATAATTCACCCCTCCACTTT.

This clonotype was observed many times. The chain combines TRBV6-5 with TRBJ1-6; TRBD1 matches 8 bases. V was clipped by 4 bases and J by 10 bases; unmatched bases: 15. CDR3 length: 17 residues. CDR1 and CDR2 from the germline V gene are MNHEY and SVGAGI. The CDR3 DNA reads as TGTGCCAGCAGTTCGACCGCAACAGGGGGTATACGATCACCCCTCCACTTT. Amino acids: CASSSTATGGIRSPLHF.

The gene calls are TRBV7-9 and TRBJ1-4; D is ambiguous. CDR1 and CDR2 (germline): SEHNR, FQNEAQ (reference sequence). The CDR3 contains 16 residues. V lost 0 bases and J 11 bases, leaving 19 bases between the germline ends. The CDR3 nucleotides are TGTGCCAGCAGCTTAGCCGAGCGGGTAAGCTACTACAAACTGTTTTTT. Amino acid sequence: CASSLAERVSYYKLFF.

This chain uses TRBV7-8 with TRBJ2-7; possibly TRBD2 for D (7 bases). V lost 5 bases and J 9 bases, leaving 23 bases between the germline ends. Germline CDR1 reads SGHVS; CDR2 reads FQNEAQ. The CDR3 consists of 15 residues. The DNA of the CDR3 is TGTGCCAGCAGCCCAGCAGACCGCGGGGGCAGGGCGCAGTACTTC. This gives the protein CASSPADRGGRAQYF.

This clonotype has at least ten counts. The J gene is TRBJ1-1, the V gene TRBV7-2, with D unresolved. There are 13 residues in the CDR3. Trimming took 0 bases from V and 1 from J, leaving 3 bases between them. CDR1 SGHTA and CDR2 FQGNSA come from the germline V gene. CDR3 residues: CASSLAENTEAFF. CDR3 coding DNA: TGTGCCAGCAGCTTAGCGGAGAACACTGAAGCTTTCTTT.

Concerning this clonotype itself: The DNA is left out, because the CDR3 cannot be placed on it with certainty; the CDR3 is given as TCRdb lists it. The chain has TRBV7-2 and TRBJ1-5. Germline CDR1 SGHTA, CDR2 FQGNSA. The CDR3 extends over 15 residues, inclusive of both ends. CDR3 in amino acids: CASSFRATQYFGQHF.

The V gene is TRBV2, the J gene TRBJ1-4; no clear D gene. Trimming stripped 7 bases from V and 10 bases from J, with 16 bases between. Per the germline V gene, CDR1 is SNHLY and CDR2 is FYNNEI. There are 13 residues in the CDR3. The CDR3, as DNA: TGTGCCAGCACTGGGGAATGCGGTGGAAAACTGTTTTTT. Protein sequence: CASTGECGGKLFF.

On this clonotype: It is unclear where the CDR3 begins or ends on the DNA, so no DNA is shown, and the CDR3 is as TCRdb lists it. The V and J genes are TRBV24-1 and TRBJ2-2; whether TRBD1, the table's D call, matches the DNA was not checked. Germline assignment: CDR1 KGHDR and CDR2 SFDVKD. From its first to its last residue, the CDR3 has 19 amino acids. The CDR3 loop is CATSQETGASGSTFGSGFF.

This chain connects TRBV5-4 to TRBJ1-2; unclear D gene. The V end lost 2 bases, the J end lost 7 bases, and 15 bases lay between the germline ends. CDR1 and CDR2 from the germline V gene are SGHNT and YYREEE (reference sequence). The CDR3 runs 14 residues. For the CDR3, the DNA is TGTGCCAGCAGCTTTGAACAGCTGCTACGTGGCTACACCTTC. Translating it yields CASSFEQLLRGYTF.

Concerning this clonotype itself: As the CDR3 is not closed by the conserved phenylalanine or tryptophan, this likely results from a read error. The V gene is TRBV5-1, the J gene TRBJ1-3; D is perhaps TRBD1 (6 bases). This CDR3 is 14 amino acids long. Per germline, CDR1 SGHRS and CDR2 YFSETQ. The V and J ends lost 4 bases and 10 bases respectively, with 18 bases between them. The DNA of the CDR3 is TGCGCCAGCAGCCCGGGGAACAGGGAGAATACCATATATCTT. Protein: CASSPGNRENTIYL.

This rearrangement joins TRBV6-5 to TRBJ2-7, with 8 bases that match TRBD1. Germline V CDR1 and CDR2: MNHEY, SVGAGI. V lost 6 bases and J lost 2; bases outside the gene matches: 9. The CDR3 consists of 15 residues. CDR3 in DNA: TGTGCCAGCAGGGTCGGGACAGGCCTAACCTACGAGCAGTACTTC. This sequence encodes CASRVGTGLTYEQYF.

The sample holds one count of this clonotype. A much larger clone sits a single nucleotide away, making a read error possible. V gene TRBV12-3 or TRBV12-4 combines with J gene TRBJ1-5; D is perhaps TRBD1 (5 bases). The CDR3 sequence is 13 residues long. The CDR3 is CASSLQGNQSQHF. CDR3 coding DNA: TGTGCCAGCAGTTTACAGGGCAATCAGTCCCAGCATTTT.

Ten or more counts support this clonotype. This may be a read error, as it is one base from a much larger clone. As DNA, the CDR3 is TGTGCCAGCAGTCTAGGGGGGATCCACGAGCAGTACTTC. Translation: CASSLGGIHEQYF. This sequence joins TRBV11-3 and TRBJ2-7, with D perhaps given as TRBD1 or TRBD2 (6 bases each). Germline V gives CDR1 SGHNT, CDR2 YENEEA. V lost 6 bases, J lost 5 bases, and 14 bases lay in between. This CDR3 is built from 13 residues.

On this clonotype itself: Germline is not matched at one junction end, which may reflect a read error. This chain connects TRBV7-9 to TRBJ2-7; tentative D call: TRBD1 (5 bases). The length of the CDR3 is 12 residues. Germline loops: CDR1 SEHNR, CDR2 FQNEAQ (reference sequence). The CDR3 bases are TGTGCCAGCAGTTTAGGGGTCGCCGAGCAGTACTTC. This translates into CASSLGVAEQYF.

As concerns this clonotype: This likely comes from a read error, as the CDR3 has no conserved phenylalanine or tryptophan at its end. The chain links TRBV7-6 to TRBJ1-6; tentative D call: TRBD1 (5 bases). V was shortened by 5 bases and J by 14 bases, with 19 bases between the two germline ends. The germline gives CDR1 SGHVS, CDR2 FNYEAQ. The CDR3 loop spans 14 amino acids. The CDR3 nucleotides read TGTGCCAGCAGCCCCGGCTTGCGGGGGTCCTCCCTCCACATT. Encoded protein: CASSPGLRGSSLHI.

This clonotype was seen many times. The genes are TRBV5-1 and TRBJ2-3; D ambiguous. CDR1 and CDR2 from the germline V gene are SGHRS and YFSETQ. CDR3 size: 14 residues. V was clipped by 1 base and J by 0 bases, with 6 bases between them. The CDR3: CASSLSTSTDTQYF. The CDR3 coding sequence is TGCGCCAGCAGCTTGTCCACTAGCACAGATACGCAGTATTTT.

Turning to this clonotype: One end of the junction varies from germline; a read error may be responsible. V and J are TRBV7-6 and TRBJ2-5; 7 nucleotides line up with TRBD1. Germline CDR1 and CDR2: SGHVS and FNYEAQ. The CDR3 has 14 amino acids. Written as DNA, the CDR3 is TGTGCCAGCTCTCCCATTACAGGGGAAGAGACCCAGCACTTC. It codes for CASSPITGEETQHF.

Comments on this clonotype: Relative to the germline gene, one junction end is altered; a read error may explain this. The rearrangement links TRBV5-1 to TRBJ2-7; D is perhaps TRBD1 (6 bases). Germline loops: CDR1 SGHRS, CDR2 YFSETQ. The CDR3 spans 15 residues. CDR3 bases: TGTGCCAGCAGACTACAGGGAGAAGGGGTTTACGAGCAGTACTTC. Translating gives CASRLQGEGVYEQYF.

This chain links TRBV29-1 with TRBJ2-2; 14 positions match TRBD2. This CDR3 has 14 amino acids. Germline CDR1 SQVTM, CDR2 ANQGSEA. CDR3 DNA: TGCAGTGCTTCTAGACTAGCGGGGGGGCAAGAGCTGTTTTTT. It encodes CSASRLAGGQELFF.

With regard to this clonotype: The junction departs from germline at one end; a sequencing error may be responsible. The chain couples TRBV15 to TRBJ1-5; D gene uncertain. Looked up from germline, CDR1 is LNHNV and CDR2 is YYDKDF (reference sequence). The CDR3 has 14 residues. CDR3 amino acids: CATNSGGNNQLQHF. Here the CDR3 DNA reads TGTGCCACCAACTCGGGCGGTAACAATCAGCTCCAGCATTTT.

In regard to this clonotype: A much larger clonotype is one base distant, so this may be a read error. The chain carries TRBV11-1 and TRBJ2-3; TRBD1 or TRBD2 may be the D gene (5 bases each). Germline CDR1 is SGHAT and CDR2 is FQDESV (reference sequence). The CDR3 extends over 16 amino acids. The CDR3 nucleotides are TGTGCCAGCAGCTTAGCGCCGGGGCTAGCAACAGATACGCGGTATTTT. This codes for CASSLAPGLATDTRYF.

This chain connects TRBV5-1 to TRBJ1-5; possibly TRBD1 for D (5 bases). Trimming took 0 bases from V and 4 from J, leaving 11 bases between them. From germline, CDR1 is SGHRS and CDR2 YFSETQ. This CDR3 region has 15 residues. This chain's CDR3 is CASSLAGDANQPQHF. In nucleotides, the CDR3 is TGCGCCAGCAGCTTGGCCGGGGACGCAAATCAGCCCCAGCATTTT.